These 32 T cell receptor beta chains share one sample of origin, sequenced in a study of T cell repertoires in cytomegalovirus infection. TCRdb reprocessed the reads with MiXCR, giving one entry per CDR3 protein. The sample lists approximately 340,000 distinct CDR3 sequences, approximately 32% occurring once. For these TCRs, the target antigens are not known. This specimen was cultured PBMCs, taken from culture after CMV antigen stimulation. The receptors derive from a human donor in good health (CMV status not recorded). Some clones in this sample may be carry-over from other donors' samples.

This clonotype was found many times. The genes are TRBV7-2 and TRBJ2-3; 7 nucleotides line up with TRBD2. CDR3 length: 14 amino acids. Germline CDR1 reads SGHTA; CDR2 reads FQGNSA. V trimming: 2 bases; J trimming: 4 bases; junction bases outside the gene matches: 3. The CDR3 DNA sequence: TGTGCCAGCAGCTTAATGGGGGGGTCAGATACGCAGTATTTT. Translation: CASSLMGGSDTQYF.

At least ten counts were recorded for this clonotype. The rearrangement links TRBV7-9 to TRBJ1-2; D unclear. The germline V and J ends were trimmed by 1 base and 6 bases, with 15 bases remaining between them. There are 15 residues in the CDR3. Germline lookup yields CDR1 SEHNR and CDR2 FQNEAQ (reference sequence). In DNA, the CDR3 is TGTGCCAGCAGCTTAGTCTATGGGAGCTCCGATGGCTACACCTTC. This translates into CASSLVYGSSDGYTF. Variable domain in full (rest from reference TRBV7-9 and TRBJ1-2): DTGVSQNPRHKITKRGQNVTFRCDPISEHNRLYWYRQTLGQGPEFLTYFQNEAQLEKSRLLSDRFSAERPKGSFSTLEIQRTEQGDSAMYLCASSLVYGSSDGYTFGSGTRLTVV.

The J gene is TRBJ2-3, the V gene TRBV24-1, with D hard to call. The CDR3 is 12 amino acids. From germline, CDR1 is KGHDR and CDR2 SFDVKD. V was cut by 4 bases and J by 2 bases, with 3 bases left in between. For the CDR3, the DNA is TGTGCCACCAGTGACAACACAGATACGCAGTATTTT. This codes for CATSDNTDTQYF.

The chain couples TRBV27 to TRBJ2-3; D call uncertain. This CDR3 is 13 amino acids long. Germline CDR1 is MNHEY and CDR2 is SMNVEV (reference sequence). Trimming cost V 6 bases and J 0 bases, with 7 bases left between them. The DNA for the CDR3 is TGTGCCAGCAGCGTGACTAGCACAGATACGCAGTATTTT. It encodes CASSVTSTDTQYF.

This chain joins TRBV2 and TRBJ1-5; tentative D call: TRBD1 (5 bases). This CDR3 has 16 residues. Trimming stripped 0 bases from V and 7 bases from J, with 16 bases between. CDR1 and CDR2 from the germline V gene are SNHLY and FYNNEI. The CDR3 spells CASSEALGGVAQPQHF. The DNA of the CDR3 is TGTGCCAGCAGTGAAGCGTTGGGAGGGGTGGCGCAGCCCCAGCATTTT.

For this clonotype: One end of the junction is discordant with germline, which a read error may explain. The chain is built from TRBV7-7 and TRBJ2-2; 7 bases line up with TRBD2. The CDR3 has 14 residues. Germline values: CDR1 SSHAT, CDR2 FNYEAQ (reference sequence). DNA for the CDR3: TGTGCTAGCAGCTTGACTAGCAGGTCGGGGGAGCTGTTTTTT. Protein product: CASSLTSRSGELFF.

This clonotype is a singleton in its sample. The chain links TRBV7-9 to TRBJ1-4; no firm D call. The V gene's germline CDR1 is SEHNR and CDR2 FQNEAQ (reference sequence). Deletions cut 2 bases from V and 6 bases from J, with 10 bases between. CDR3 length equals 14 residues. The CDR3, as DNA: TGTGCCAGCAGCTTACTACGGGAAGATGAAAAACTGTTTTTT. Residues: CASSLLREDEKLFF.

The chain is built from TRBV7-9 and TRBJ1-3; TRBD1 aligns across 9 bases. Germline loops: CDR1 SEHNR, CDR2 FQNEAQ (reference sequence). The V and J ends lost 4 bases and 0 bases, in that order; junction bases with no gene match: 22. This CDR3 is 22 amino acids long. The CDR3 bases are TGTGCCAGCAGCTCCGGACAGGGGACTGGGGAGAGGCGAAGCTTCTCTGGAAACACCATATATTTT. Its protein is CASSSGQGTGERRSFSGNTIYF.

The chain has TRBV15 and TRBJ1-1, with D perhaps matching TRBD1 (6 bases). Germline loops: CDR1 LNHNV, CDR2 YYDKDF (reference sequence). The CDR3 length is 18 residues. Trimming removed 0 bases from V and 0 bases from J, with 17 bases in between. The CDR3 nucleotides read TGTGCCACCAGCAGAGAGAGGGGGGAATCAACTCTGAACACTGAAGCTTTCTTT. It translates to CATSRERGESTLNTEAFF.

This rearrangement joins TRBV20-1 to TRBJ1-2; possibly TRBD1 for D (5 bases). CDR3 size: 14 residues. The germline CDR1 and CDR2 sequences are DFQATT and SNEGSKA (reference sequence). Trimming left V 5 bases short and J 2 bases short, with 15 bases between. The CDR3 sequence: CSASGGAMNYGYTF. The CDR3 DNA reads TGCAGTGCTTCCGGAGGGGCTATGAACTATGGCTACACCTTC.

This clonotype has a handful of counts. This CDR3 reads CASSLSGGDNEQFF. CDR3 nucleotides: TGTGCCAGCAGCTTATCGGGGGGTGACAATGAGCAGTTCTTC. The chain joins TRBV7-6 to TRBJ2-1; 7 positions match TRBD2. J gave up 5 bases and V 2 bases, and 3 bases lay outside the gene matches. Germline lookup yields CDR1 SGHVS and CDR2 FNYEAQ. The CDR3 contains 14 residues.

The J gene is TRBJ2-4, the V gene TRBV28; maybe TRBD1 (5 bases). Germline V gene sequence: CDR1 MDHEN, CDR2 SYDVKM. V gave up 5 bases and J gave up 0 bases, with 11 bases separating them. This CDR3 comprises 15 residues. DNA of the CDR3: TGTGCCAGCAGTCCAGACAGAATAGCCAAAAACATTCAGTACTTC. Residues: CASSPDRIAKNIQYF.

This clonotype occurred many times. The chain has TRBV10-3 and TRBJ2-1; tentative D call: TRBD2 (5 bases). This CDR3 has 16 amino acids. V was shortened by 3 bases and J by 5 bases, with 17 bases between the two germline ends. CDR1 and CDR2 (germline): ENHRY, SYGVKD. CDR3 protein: CAISDAPFRGNNEQFF. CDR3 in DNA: TGTGCCATCAGTGACGCCCCCTTTCGAGGGAACAATGAGCAGTTCTTC.

The CDR3 DNA reads as TGTGCCAGTCAAGGAGGCGGGAGGATGAGGGAGACCCAGTACTTC. It yields the protein CASQGGGRMRETQYF. This chain connects TRBV28 to TRBJ2-5; 8 bases are a match to TRBD2. After removal of 9 bases from V and 5 bases from J, the junction contained 14 bases not matched to a gene. The CDR3 is 15 amino acids. Germline loops: CDR1 MDHEN, CDR2 SYDVKM.

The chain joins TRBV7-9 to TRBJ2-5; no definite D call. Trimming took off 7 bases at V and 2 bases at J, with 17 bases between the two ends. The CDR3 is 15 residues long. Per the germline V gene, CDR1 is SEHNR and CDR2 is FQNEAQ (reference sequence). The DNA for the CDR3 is TGTGCCAGCAATTCTGGCATGCGGAAACAAGAGACCCAGTACTTC. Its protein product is CASNSGMRKQETQYF.

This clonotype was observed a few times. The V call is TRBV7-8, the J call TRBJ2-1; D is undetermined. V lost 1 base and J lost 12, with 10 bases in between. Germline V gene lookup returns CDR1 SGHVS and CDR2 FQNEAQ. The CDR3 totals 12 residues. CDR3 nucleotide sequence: TGTGCCAGCAGCTTAGTAACCCCACCGCAGTTCTTC. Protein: CASSLVTPPQFF.

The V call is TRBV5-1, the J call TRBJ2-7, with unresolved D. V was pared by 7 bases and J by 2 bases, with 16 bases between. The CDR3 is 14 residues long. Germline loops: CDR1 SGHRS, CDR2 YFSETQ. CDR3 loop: CASGVSGGPYEQYF. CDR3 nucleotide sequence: TGCGCCAGCGGTGTAAGTGGCGGTCCCTACGAGCAGTACTTC.

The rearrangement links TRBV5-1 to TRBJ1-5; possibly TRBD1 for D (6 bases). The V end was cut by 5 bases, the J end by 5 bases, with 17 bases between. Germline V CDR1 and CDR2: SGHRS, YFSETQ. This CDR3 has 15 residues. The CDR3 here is CASSPEGGSDQPQHF. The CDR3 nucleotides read TGCGCCAGCAGTCCAGAGGGGGGGTCCGATCAGCCCCAGCATTTT.

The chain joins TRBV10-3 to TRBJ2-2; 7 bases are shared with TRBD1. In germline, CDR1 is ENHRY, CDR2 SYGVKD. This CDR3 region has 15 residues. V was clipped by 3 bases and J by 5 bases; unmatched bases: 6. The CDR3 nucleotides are TGTGCCATCAGTGACCCGGGACAGAGTACCGGGGAGCTGTTTTTT. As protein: CAISDPGQSTGELFF.

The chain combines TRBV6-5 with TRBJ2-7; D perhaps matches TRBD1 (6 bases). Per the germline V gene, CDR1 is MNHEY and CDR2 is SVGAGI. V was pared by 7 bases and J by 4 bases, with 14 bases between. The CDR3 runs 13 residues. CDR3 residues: CASIDLTGYEQYF. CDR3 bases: TGTGCCAGCATAGACTTAACAGGGTACGAGCAGTACTTC.

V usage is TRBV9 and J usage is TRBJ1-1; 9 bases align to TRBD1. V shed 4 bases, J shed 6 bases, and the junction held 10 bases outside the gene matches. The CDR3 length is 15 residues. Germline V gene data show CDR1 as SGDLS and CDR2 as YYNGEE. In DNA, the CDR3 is TGTGCCAGCAGCTCTATAGGGGGGACAGGGTCTGAAGCTTTCTTT. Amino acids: CASSSIGGTGSEAFF.

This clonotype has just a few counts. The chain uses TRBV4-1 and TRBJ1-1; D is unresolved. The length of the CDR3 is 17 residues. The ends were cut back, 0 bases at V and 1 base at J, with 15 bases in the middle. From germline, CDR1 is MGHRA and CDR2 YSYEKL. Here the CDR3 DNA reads TGCGCCAGCAGCCAAGAAGTGTATCAACAGACGAACACTGAAGCTTTCTTT. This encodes CASSQEVYQQTNTEAFF.

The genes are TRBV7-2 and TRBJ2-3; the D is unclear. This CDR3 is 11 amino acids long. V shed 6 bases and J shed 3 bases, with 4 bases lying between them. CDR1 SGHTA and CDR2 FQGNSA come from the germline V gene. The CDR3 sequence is CASRLTDTQYF. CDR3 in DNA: TGTGCCAGCAGACTTACAGATACGCAGTATTTT.

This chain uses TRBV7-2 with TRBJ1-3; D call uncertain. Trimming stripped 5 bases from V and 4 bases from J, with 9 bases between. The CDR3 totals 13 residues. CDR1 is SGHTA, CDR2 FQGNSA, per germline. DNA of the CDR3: TGTGCCAGCAGCCCCGTAGCGGGAAACACCATATATTTT. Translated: CASSPVAGNTIYF. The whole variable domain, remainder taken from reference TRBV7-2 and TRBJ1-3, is GAGVSQSPSNKVTEKGKDVELRCDPISGHTALYWYRQSLGQGLEFLIYFQGNSAPDKSGLPSDRFSAERTGGSVSTLTIQRTQQEDSAVYLCASSPVAGNTIYFGEGSWLTVV.

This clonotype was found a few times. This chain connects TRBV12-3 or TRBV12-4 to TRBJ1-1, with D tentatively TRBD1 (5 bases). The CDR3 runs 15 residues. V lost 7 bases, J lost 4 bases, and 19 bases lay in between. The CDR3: CASTPYGGSGTEAFF. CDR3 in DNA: TGTGCCAGCACTCCCTACGGGGGGTCGGGCACTGAAGCTTTCTTT.

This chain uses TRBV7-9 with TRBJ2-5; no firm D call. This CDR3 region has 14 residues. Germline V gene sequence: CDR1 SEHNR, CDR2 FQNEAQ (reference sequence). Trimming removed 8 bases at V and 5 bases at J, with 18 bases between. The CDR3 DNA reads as TGTGCCAGCTCCCCTCGGCTGGTACAGGAGACCCAGTACTTC. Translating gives CASSPRLVQETQYF.

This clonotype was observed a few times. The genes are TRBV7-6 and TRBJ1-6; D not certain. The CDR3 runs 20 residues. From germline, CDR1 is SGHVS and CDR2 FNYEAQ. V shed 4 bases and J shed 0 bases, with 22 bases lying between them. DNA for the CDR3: TGTGCCAGCAGCTCCTCCGGGGTGGGTTTCAATAGCTCCTATAATTCACCCCTCCACTTT. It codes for CASSSSGVGFNSSYNSPLHF.

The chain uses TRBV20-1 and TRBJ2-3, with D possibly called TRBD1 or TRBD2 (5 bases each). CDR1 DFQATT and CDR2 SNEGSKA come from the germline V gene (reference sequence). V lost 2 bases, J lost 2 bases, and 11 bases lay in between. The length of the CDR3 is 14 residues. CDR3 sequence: CSARRGVNTDTQYF. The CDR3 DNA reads TGCAGTGCTAGAAGAGGGGTTAACACAGATACGCAGTATTTT.

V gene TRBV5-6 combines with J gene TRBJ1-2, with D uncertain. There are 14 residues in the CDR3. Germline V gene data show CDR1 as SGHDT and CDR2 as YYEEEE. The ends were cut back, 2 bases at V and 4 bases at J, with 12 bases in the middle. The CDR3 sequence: CASSLNLGPYGYTF. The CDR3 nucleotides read TGTGCCAGCAGCTTAAACCTAGGGCCCTATGGCTACACCTTC.

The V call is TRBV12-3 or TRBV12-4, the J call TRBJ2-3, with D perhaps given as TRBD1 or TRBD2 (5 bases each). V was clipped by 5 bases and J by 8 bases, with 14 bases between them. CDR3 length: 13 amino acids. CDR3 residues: CASSPRGRITQYF. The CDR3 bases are TGTGCCAGCAGTCCCCGGGGCCGAATTACGCAGTATTTT.

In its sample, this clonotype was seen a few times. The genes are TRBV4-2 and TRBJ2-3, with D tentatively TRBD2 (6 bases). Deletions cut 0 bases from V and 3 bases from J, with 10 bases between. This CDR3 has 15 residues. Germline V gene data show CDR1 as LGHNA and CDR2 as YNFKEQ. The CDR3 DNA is TGTGCCAGCAGCCAAGATCTTCTAGCGACAGATACGCAGTATTTT. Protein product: CASSQDLLATDTQYF.

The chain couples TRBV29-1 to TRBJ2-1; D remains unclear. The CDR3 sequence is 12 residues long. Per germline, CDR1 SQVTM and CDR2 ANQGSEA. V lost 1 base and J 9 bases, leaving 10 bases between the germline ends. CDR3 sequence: CSVEAHYAEQFF. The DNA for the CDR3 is TGCAGCGTTGAAGCCCACTATGCTGAGCAGTTCTTC.